Below are 20 T cell receptor beta chains sequenced from a single sample in a study of blood T cell repertoires in COVID-19. The data were produced by immunoSEQ multiplex PCR, yet TCRdb's version contains in-frame clones alone and is incomplete. This sample has over 130,000 clones, with about four fifths found just once. Sequencing was performed on peripheral blood. These receptors were collected from a woman aged 55 to 70 with acute or convalescent COVID-19.

The rearrangement joins TRBV28 to TRBJ1-1, with D perhaps matching TRBD1 (6 bases). The V end lost 2 bases, the J end lost 5 bases, and 9 bases lay between the germline ends. CDR3 size: 13 residues. Germline CDR1 and CDR2: MDHEN and SYDVKM. The CDR3 reads CASSLGGWTEAFF. The CDR3 region has the DNA TGTGCCAGCAGTTTAGGGGGCTGGACTGAAGCTTTCTTT. Complete variable domain (other parts from reference TRBV28 and TRBJ1-1): DVKVTQSSRYLVKRTGEKVFLECVQDMDHENMFWYRQDPGLGLRLIYFSYDVKMKEKGDIPEGYSVSREKKERFSLILESASTNQTSMYLCASSLGGWTEAFFGQGTRLTVV.

In DNA, the CDR3 is TGTGCCAGCAGGACAGTAGTACAGGACACTGAAGCTTTCTTT. It codes for CASRTVVQDTEAFF. This chain connects TRBV5-4 to TRBJ1-1; weak D call: TRBD1 (5 bases). Germline lookup yields CDR1 SGHNT and CDR2 YYREEE (reference sequence). The CDR3 spans 14 residues. Trimming cost V 5 bases and J 3 bases, with 14 bases left between them.

The chain links TRBV6-5 to TRBJ1-6; tentative D call: TRBD1 (5 bases). Germline assignment: CDR1 MNHEY and CDR2 SVGAGI. This CDR3 region has 13 residues. The V and J ends lost 5 bases and 9 bases respectively, with 11 bases between them. The CDR3 loop reads CASSRDRSSPLHF. The CDR3 DNA sequence: TGTGCCAGCAGTCGAGACAGAAGTTCACCCCTCCACTTT.

The V gene is TRBV2, the J gene TRBJ1-1; 9 bases are shared with TRBD1. The V and J ends lost 7 bases and 5 bases, in that order; junction bases with no gene match: 5. The CDR3 has 13 amino acids. CDR1 is SNHLY and CDR2 is FYNNEI in the germline V gene. This CDR3 reads CASIGQGRTEAFF. As DNA, the CDR3 is TGTGCCAGCATCGGACAGGGGAGGACTGAAGCTTTCTTT.

The rearrangement uses TRBV21-1 and TRBJ1-1; the table assigns TRBD1, which was not confirmed against the DNA. TRBV21-1 is tagged as a pseudogene. This CDR3 contains 14 residues. CDR3 sequence (DNA): TGTGCCGTTCCTGCGGGACAGCCGAACACTGAAGCTTTCTTT. This encodes CAVPAGQPNTEAFF.

This chain uses TRBV7-8 with TRBJ2-7; TRBD2 is a possible D gene (6 bases). V gave up 3 bases and J gave up 4 bases, with 13 bases separating them. This CDR3 is built from 14 residues. CDR1 is SGHVS and CDR2 is FQNEAQ in the germline V gene. CDR3 DNA sequence: TGTGCCAGCAGCTTGCGGGACGGATATTACGAGCAGTACTTC. Its protein is CASSLRDGYYEQYF.

The V and J genes are TRBV21-1 and TRBJ1-1; TRBD1 is the table's D call and was not checked against the DNA. TRBV21-1 is an annotated pseudogene. This CDR3 comprises 15 residues. CDR3 residues: CASSKAGQGCTEAFF. The CDR3 bases are TGTGCCAGCAGCAAGGCGGGCCAGGGGTGCACTGAAGCTTTCTTT.

The chain carries TRBV7-9 and TRBJ2-7, with 7 bases matching TRBD2. V was pared by 7 bases and J by 3 bases, with 3 bases of the junction left unmatched. Germline V CDR1 and CDR2: SEHNR, FQNEAQ (reference sequence). The CDR3 contains 12 residues. The CDR3 loop is CASNGGSYEQYF. The CDR3, as DNA: TGTGCCAGCAACGGCGGGAGCTACGAGCAGTACTTC.

This chain links TRBV30 with TRBJ2-6, with D tentatively TRBD2 (6 bases). With 0 bases removed from V and 0 bases from J, the gap between germline ends came to 18 bases. The germline CDR1 and CDR2 sequences are GTSNPN and SVGIG (reference sequence). The CDR3 consists of 19 residues. The CDR3 spells CAWSVLSGFGSSGANVLTF. The DNA of the CDR3 is TGTGCCTGGAGTGTACTGTCAGGGTTCGGGAGCTCTGGGGCCAACGTCCTGACTTTC.

The rearrangement joins TRBV19 to TRBJ1-1; 7 positions match TRBD1. V trimming: 4 bases; J trimming: 4 bases; junction bases outside the gene matches: 6. This CDR3 comprises 14 residues. Per the germline V gene, CDR1 is LNHDA and CDR2 is SQIVND (reference sequence). The CDR3 sequence is CASSTQTGSTEAFF. The DNA for the CDR3 is TGTGCCAGTAGTACACAGACAGGGTCCACTGAAGCTTTCTTT.

The chain carries TRBV7-9 and TRBJ2-7; D is possibly TRBD2 (6 bases). In germline, CDR1 is SEHNR, CDR2 FQNEAQ (reference sequence). V lost 6 bases and J lost 0, with 15 bases in between. This CDR3 spans 15 amino acids. The CDR3 loop reads CASSWTNSLSYEQYF. The DNA of the CDR3 is TGTGCCAGCAGTTGGACTAACTCCCTCTCCTACGAGCAGTACTTC.

Concerning this clone itself: Other DNA sequences in this specimen translate into the identical CDR3. J is TRBJ2-7 and V is TRBV28; the D gene is possibly TRBD2 (5 bases). The CDR3 is 12 residues long. With 4 bases removed from V and 2 bases from J, the gap between germline ends came to 6 bases. The germline CDR1 and CDR2 sequences are MDHEN and SYDVKM. The CDR3 loop reads CASSSGTYEQYF. Here the CDR3 DNA reads TGTGCCAGCAGTTCCGGGACCTACGAGCAGTACTTC. Full variable domain (missing parts from reference TRBV28 and TRBJ2-7): DVKVTQSSRYLVKRTGEKVFLECVQDMDHENMFWYRQDPGLGLRLIYFSYDVKMKEKGDIPEGYSVSREKKERFSLILESASTNQTSMYLCASSSGTYEQYFGPGTRLTVT.

V and J are TRBV28 and TRBJ2-1; 9 bases map to TRBD2. Looked up from germline, CDR1 is MDHEN and CDR2 is SYDVKM. V lost 2 bases to trimming and J lost 0 bases; unmatched junction nucleotides: 2. This CDR3 has 16 amino acids. The CDR3 loop is CASSLPSGISYNEQFF. CDR3 DNA: TGTGCCAGCAGTTTACCTAGCGGGATCTCCTACAATGAGCAGTTCTTC. The whole variable domain, filled in from reference TRBV28 and TRBJ2-1, reads DVKVTQSSRYLVKRTGEKVFLECVQDMDHENMFWYRQDPGLGLRLIYFSYDVKMKEKGDIPEGYSVSREKKERFSLILESASTNQTSMYLCASSLPSGISYNEQFFGPGTRLTVL.

The V and J genes are TRBV19 and TRBJ1-5; a weak D match, TRBD1 (6 bases). Germline-derived CDR1 and CDR2 are LNHDA and SQIVND (reference sequence). Trimming left V 8 bases short and J 0 bases short, with 17 bases between. This CDR3 is built from 16 residues. Written as DNA, the CDR3 is TGTGCCAGTGCCCCGGACAGACTAAGTAGCAATCAGCCCCAGCATTTT. Its protein is CASAPDRLSSNQPQHF.

V gene TRBV19 combines with J gene TRBJ1-3; the D gene is possibly TRBD1 (6 bases). The CDR3 totals 17 residues. Between the trimmed V and J ends, which lost 3 bases and 0 bases, there was a span of 15 bases. CDR1 and CDR2 from the germline V gene are LNHDA and SQIVND (reference sequence). CDR3 DNA sequence: TGTGCCAGTAGTATGTCGACAGGTCTCGCCTCTGGAAACACCATATATTTT. Protein: CASSMSTGLASGNTIYF.

The chain is built from TRBV27 and TRBJ1-2, with D possibly matching TRBD1 (5 bases). CDR1 and CDR2 (germline): MNHEY, SMNVEV (reference sequence). V was cut by 5 bases and J by 4 bases, with 17 bases left in between. The CDR3 extends over 15 amino acids. The CDR3 nucleotides read TGTGCCAGCAGTCCCTCAACCCAGGGTCCCTATGGCTACACCTTC. It is translated as CASSPSTQGPYGYTF.

The chain joins TRBV6-6 to TRBJ1-3, with D perhaps matching TRBD1 (5 bases). Per the germline V gene, CDR1 is MNHNY and CDR2 is SVGAGI (reference sequence). Trimming took 5 bases from V and 0 from J, leaving 11 bases between them. This CDR3 is built from 15 residues. CDR3 coding DNA: TGTGCCAGCAGTACCCCGACAGCCTCTGGAAACACCATATATTTT. This gives the protein CASSTPTASGNTIYF.

The chain combines TRBV27 with TRBJ2-7, with 9 bases fitting TRBD2. V gave up 6 bases and J gave up 5 bases; unmatched junction bases: 11. The CDR3 is 15 residues long. CDR1 and CDR2 (germline): MNHEY, SMNVEV (reference sequence). CDR3 sequence reads: CASSPRAGGSDEQYF. CDR3 DNA: TGTGCCAGCAGCCCCCGCGCGGGAGGGTCGGACGAGCAGTACTTC.

This clone was seen a single time. The rearrangement links TRBV7-9 to TRBJ2-7; TRBD2 is a possible D gene (6 bases). The germline CDR1 and CDR2 sequences are SEHNR and FQNEAQ (reference sequence). Trimming shortened V by 1 base and J by 6 bases, and 16 bases separated the two germline ends. The CDR3 covers 15 residues. CDR3 nucleotides: TGTGCCAGCAGCTTAGAAGTATTCGGGGGTGGCGAGCAGTACTTC. Encoded protein: CASSLEVFGGGEQYF.

The chain recombines TRBV19 with TRBJ1-2; D gene ambiguous. Trimming shortened V by 9 bases and J by 4 bases, and 15 bases separated the two germline ends. The CDR3 runs 13 residues. Germline-derived CDR1 and CDR2 are LNHDA and SQIVND (reference sequence). The CDR3 loop reads CASTPQLFYGYTF. The DNA of the CDR3 is TGTGCCAGCACCCCACAGCTCTTCTATGGCTACACCTTC.